One sample yielded the 8 T cell receptor beta chains listed below, sequenced in a study of cytomegalovirus exposure and HLA in healthy donors. The PCR had 60 Vbeta and 13 Jbeta primers. The method was immunoSEQ multiplex PCR; TCRdb's version includes in-frame clones alone and lacks a portion of them. In the table there are 150,000 or so clones, more than 60% of which are singletons. The sample comprised PBMCs. These receptors were obtained from a woman aged 40 to 50 in good health and CMV-seropositive.

CDR3 nucleotide sequence: TGTGCCAGCAGCAAAAGCCGCCGTTTACCAAACCGCGAGTCAGATACGCAGTATTTT. Its translation: CASSKSRRLPNRESDTQYF. This sequence joins TRBV7-8 and TRBJ2-3; D gene unclear. Germline values: CDR1 SGHVS, CDR2 FQNEAQ. The ends were cut back, 5 bases at V and 4 bases at J, with 28 bases in the middle. This CDR3 is built from 19 residues.

This chain uses TRBV5-1 with TRBJ2-2, with 7 bases that match TRBD1. The CDR3 covers 16 residues. The V gene's germline CDR1 is SGHRS and CDR2 YFSETQ. The V and J ends lost 4 bases and 6 bases, in that order; junction bases with no gene match: 12. The CDR3 nucleotides are TGCGCCAGCAGCCTAAGACAGGGAAGTATGTCCGGGGAGCTGTTTTTT. This encodes CASSLRQGSMSGELFF. Full variable domain (rest looked up from reference TRBV5-1 and TRBJ2-2): KAGVTQTPRYLIKTRGQQVTLSCSPISGHRSVSWYQQTPGQGLQFLFEYFSETQRNKGNFPGRFSGRQFSNSRSEMNVSTLELGDSALYLCASSLRQGSMSGELFFGEGSRLTVL.

CDR3 protein: CASSPQGPTYGYTF. For the CDR3, the DNA is TGTGCCAGTAGCCCACAGGGGCCTACCTATGGCTACACCTTC. The V and J genes are TRBV19 and TRBJ1-2; 7 positions match TRBD1. CDR1 is LNHDA and CDR2 is SQIVND in the germline V gene (reference sequence). This CDR3 comprises 14 residues. Unmatched junction bases numbered 8, after V lost 6 bases and J lost 4 bases.

The gene calls are TRBV6-1 and TRBJ2-7; 7 nucleotides line up with TRBD1. Germline V gives CDR1 MNHNS, CDR2 SASEGT. The CDR3 contains 13 residues. The V gene end was trimmed by 10 bases and the J gene end by 1 base; junction bases not matched to a gene: 7. For the CDR3, the DNA is TGTGCCACCCTATTGGACAGGTCCTACGAGCAGTACTTC. This codes for CATLLDRSYEQYF.

This clone was found a few times. In the same sample, other DNA sequences code for this CDR3. This chain uses TRBV5-8 with TRBJ1-5, with 7 bases identical to TRBD1. The germline gives CDR1 SGHTS, CDR2 YDEGEE. There are 14 residues in the CDR3. With 3 bases clipped from V and 4 bases from J, the junction kept 4 bases outside the gene matches. CDR3 DNA: TGTGCCAGCAGCTCGGGACAGCCTAATCAGCCCCAGCATTTT. As protein: CASSSGQPNQPQHF.

The chain recombines TRBV25-1 with TRBJ1-1, with 12 bases identical to TRBD1. In germline, CDR1 is MGHDK, CDR2 SYGVNS. This CDR3 spans 18 amino acids. With V trimmed by 1 base and J by 0 bases, 6 bases remained unmatched. Written as DNA, the CDR3 is TGTGCCAGCAGTGAATGGACCGGGACAGGGGGCTTGAACACTGAAGCTTTCTTT. This gives the protein CASSEWTGTGGLNTEAFF.

The rearrangement links TRBV7-6 to TRBJ1-4, with a possible D match to TRBD1 (5 bases). V shed 4 bases and J shed 8 bases, with 14 bases lying between them. Germline lookup yields CDR1 SGHVS and CDR2 FNYEAQ. The CDR3 extends over 14 amino acids. This CDR3 is CASSSGSGGEKLFF. The CDR3 nucleotides are TGTGCCAGCAGCTCCGGGAGCGGGGGGGAAAAACTGTTTTTT. The whole variable domain, filled in from reference TRBV7-6 and TRBJ1-4, reads GAGVSQSPRYKVTKRGQDVALRCDPISGHVSLYWYRQALGQGPEFLTYFNYEAQQDKSGLPNDRFSAERPEGSISTLTIQRTEQRDSAMYRCASSSGSGGEKLFFGSGTQLSVL.

The chain employs TRBV19 and TRBJ2-7; 11 nucleotides align to TRBD1. The junction had 6 bases not matched to a gene; V was cut back by 7 bases and J by 1 base. The CDR3 is made up of 15 amino acids. Germline V CDR1 and CDR2: LNHDA, SQIVND (reference sequence). The chain's CDR3 is CASTYGTGGSYEQYF. Written as DNA, the CDR3 is TGTGCCAGTACCTACGGGACAGGGGGATCCTACGAGCAGTACTTC.